A selection of T cell receptor beta chains follows, all from one sample in a study of human T cells and chemical hapten exposure. TCRdb reprocessed the RACE reads via MiXCR and lists one record per CDR3 protein. The sample includes roughly 200,000 distinct CDR3 sequences, about a fifth of them seen just once. This sample comprised whole blood, obtained in connection with sensitization to the hapten diphenylcyclopropenone (DPC). The source is a woman aged 50 to 65 with alopecia areata. Some clones in this sample may be carry-over from other donors' samples. Each CDR3 is given with its conserved first and last residue.

TRBV6-1	TRBJ1-1	CASTLGLGTEAFF
TRBV12-3/TRBV12-4	TRBJ1-5	CASSLTGGITQPQHF
TRBV7-8	TRBJ2-1	CASSLAAGTSGTRPYYNEQFF
TRBV5-1	TRBJ2-7	CASSSLAGVRFEQYF
TRBV6-2/TRBV6-3	TRBJ1-2	CASSLDTFYGYTF
TRBV20-1	TRBJ2-3	CSAQLAGVDTQYF
TRBV5-1	TRBJ2-5	CASSFSSRQETQYF
TRBV5-1	TRBJ1-1	CASSLTINRNTEAFF
TRBV20-1	TRBJ2-3	CSASLLAQSTDTQYF
TRBV18	TRBJ2-2	CASSPRAELFF
TRBV18	TRBJ1-2	CASSPPVTESGYTF
TRBV10-3	TRBJ1-2	CAISGTSRGYTF
TRBV7-9	TRBJ2-1	CASSLQGDDEQFF
TRBV9	TRBJ2-5	CASSVAGLAEETQYF
TRBV6-2/TRBV6-3	TRBJ1-4	CASSNRGGEKLFF
TRBV20-1	TRBJ2-3	CGGLLTDTQYF
TRBV2	TRBJ1-1	CASSETGRTEAFF
TRBV29-1	TRBJ2-1	CSVLGQGGYEQFF
TRBV18	TRBJ1-1	CASSIQGGNAEAFF
TRBV27	TRBJ2-1	CAPLRRAHNEQFF
TRBV20-1	TRBJ2-7	CSAPDRGYEQYF
TRBV7-9	TRBJ2-2	CASSPLGLAATGTGELFF
TRBV7-2	TRBJ2-5	CASSLTGTRETQYF
TRBV29-1	TRBJ2-7	CSDIQGFPSYEQYF
TRBV15	TRBJ2-7	CATSRELGEQYF
TRBV5-6	TRBJ2-1	CASSLAPGLAGDQQFF
TRBV28	TRBJ2-5	CASSSQQSSLAGQTQYF
TRBV6-5	TRBJ2-7	CASKSQGARSYEQYF
TRBV20-1	TRBJ2-3	CSASSGARGDTQYF
TRBV11-1	TRBJ2-1	CASSHPLRVPSYNEQFF
TRBV5-1	TRBJ1-1	CASSLGKMNTEAFF
TRBV7-9	TRBJ2-1	CASSQLDRGKYNEQFF
TRBV6-5	TRBJ2-2	CASSYSALAGYTGELFF
TRBV25-1	TRBJ1-2	CASSGTSPSLINYGYTF
TRBV5-1	TRBJ1-6	CARSLANRGSPLHF
TRBV9	TRBJ2-3	CASSFTADTQYF
TRBV30	TRBJ1-1	CAWRFLMNTEAFF